The rows below give T cell receptor beta chains drawn from one sample of a study of PD-1 blockade in classical Hodgkin lymphoma. Generated by immunoSEQ multiplex PCR, the TCRdb table keeps only in-frame clones and is missing some. The sample has about 44,000 clones, 55% to 80% seen once. Sample: peripheral blood mononuclear cells (PBMCs), taken before the fourth cycle of nivolumab. The source is a human donor with classical Hodgkin lymphoma. Each CDR3 is given with its conserved first and last residue. D genes are given only for firm matches. Size tells how often a clone was seen (once, few, many) or the class of an expanded clone, and some rows leave it out.

v_gene	abundance	j_gene	d_gene	CDR3aa	CDR3nt
TRBV5-4	NA	TRBJ2-7	NA	CASSPGTLSYEQYF	TGTGCCAGCAGCCCCGGGACCTTATCCTACGAGCAGTACTTC
TRBV6-6	few	TRBJ1-2	NA	CASHLNYGYTF	TGTGCCAGCCATCTTAACTATGGCTACACCTTC
TRBV29-1	few	TRBJ1-1	NA	CSVAHMNTEAFF	TGCAGCGTTGCCCACATGAACACTGAAGCTTTCTTT
TRBV6-6	NA	TRBJ2-3	NA	CASSRPFEDTQYF	TGTGCCAGCAGCAGGCCCTTTGAAGATACGCAGTATTTT
TRBV10-2	NA	TRBJ1-5	TRBD1	CASSPAGTGNQPQHF	TGCGCCAGCAGCCCGGCCGGGACAGGGAATCAGCCCCAGCATTTT
TRBV7-2	NA	TRBJ1-1	NA	CASSFLGWDTEAFF	TGTGCCAGCAGCTTTCTTGGGTGGGACACTGAAGCTTTCTTT
TRBV7-7	NA	TRBJ2-5	NA	CASSLDGSRGETQYF	TGTGCCAGCAGCTTAGATGGTAGTCGCGGGGAGACCCAGTACTTC
TRBV6-1	NA	TRBJ1-2	NA	CASSGYGYTF	TGTGCCAGCAGTGGGTATGGCTACACCTTC
TRBV6-1	few	TRBJ1-1	NA	CASSEGSGSTEAFF	TGTGCCAGCAGTGAGGGGTCGGGGAGCACTGAAGCTTTCTTT
TRBV2	NA	TRBJ1-5	NA	CASRKQTSNQPQHF	TGTGCCAGCAGAAAACAGACTAGCAATCAGCCCCAGCATTTT
TRBV28	NA	TRBJ1-1	NA	CASRLNTEAFF	TGTGCCAGCAGGTTGAACACTGAAGCTTTCTTT